Listed here are 2 T cell receptor beta chains from one sample, sequenced in a study of T cell responses to AZD1222 COVID-19 vaccine. The method was immunoSEQ multiplex PCR; TCRdb's version includes in-frame clones alone and lacks a portion of them. The table shows about 130,000 clones, with nearly 90% occurring only once. The sequencing here drew on peripheral blood, taken 28 days after the second AZD1222 dose. The receptors derive from an adult who received the AZD1222 COVID-19 vaccine.

This chain joins TRBV19 and TRBJ1-4; no clear D. V was trimmed by 3 bases and J by 0 bases, leaving 8 bases between them. The germline gives CDR1 LNHDA, CDR2 SQIVND (reference sequence). The CDR3 is 15 amino acids. For the CDR3, the DNA is TGTGCCAGTAGTATCGGACTCACAACTAATGAAAAACTGTTTTTT. This encodes CASSIGLTTNEKLFF.

The J gene is TRBJ1-1, the V gene TRBV2; D gene uncertain. CDR3 length: 12 amino acids. Per the germline V gene, CDR1 is SNHLY and CDR2 is FYNNEI. V dropped 5 bases and J dropped 3 bases, with 7 bases sitting between them. The CDR3 nucleotides are TGTGCCAGCAGTTTGAGTCACACTGAAGCTTTCTTT. Amino acid sequence: CASSLSHTEAFF.